The clone carrying this TCR beta chain has at least ten counts. Its antigen is unidentified. The sample is drawn from a study of neurological immune-mediated disorders. Study-wide results and caveats: No sharing of CDR3 amino acid sequences was observed among expanded clones across subjects, suggesting private repertoires in all groups.

A single record per CDR3 protein comes from TCRdb applying MiXCR to the 5' RACE reads. The sample carries tens of thousands of distinct CDR3 sequences, about 2% recorded once. The CDR3 runs to 12 residues. CDR1 SEHNR and CDR2 FQNEAQ come from the germline V gene (reference sequence). Trimming left V 5 bases short and J 4 bases short, with 6 bases between. The sequenced material came from PBMCs. The chain couples TRBV7-9 to TRBJ2-1; D is unclear. The TCR sequence derives from a middle-aged woman with multiple sclerosis. The CDR3 DNA reads as TGTGCCAGCAGCGCCCGATACAATGAGCAGTTCTTC. It encodes CASSARYNEQFF.